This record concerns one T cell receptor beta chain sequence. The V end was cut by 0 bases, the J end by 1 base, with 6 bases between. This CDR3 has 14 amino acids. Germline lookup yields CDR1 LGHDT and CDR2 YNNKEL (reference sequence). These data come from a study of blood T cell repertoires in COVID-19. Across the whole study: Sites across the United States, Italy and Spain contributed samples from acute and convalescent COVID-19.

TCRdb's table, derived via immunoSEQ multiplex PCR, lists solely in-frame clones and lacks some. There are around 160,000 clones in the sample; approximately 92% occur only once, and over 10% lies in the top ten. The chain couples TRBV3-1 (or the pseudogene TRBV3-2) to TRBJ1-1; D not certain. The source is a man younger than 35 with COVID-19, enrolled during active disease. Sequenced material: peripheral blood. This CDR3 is CASSQDGKNTEAFF. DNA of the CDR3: TGTGCCAGCAGCCAAGACGGTAAGAACACTGAAGCTTTCTTT.